This T cell receptor beta chain was sequenced for a study of T cell repertoires in cytomegalovirus infection. The overall study: CMV epitopes that were recently identified and HLA-C-restricted were used alongside well-studied HLA-B-restricted ones. Indications of both CMV infection and matching HLA type were provided by public TCR beta signatures. Notes on the study in general: HLA-C-restricted CMV clonotypes gave the most frequent clonotype in two of eight donors. The cumulative frequency of public TCR beta families distinguished individuals who carried CMV together with the relevant HLA.

V was pared by 5 bases and J by 4 bases, with 15 bases of the junction left unmatched. The CDR3 extends over 17 amino acids. CDR1 and CDR2 (germline): MDHEN, SYDVKM. TCRdb fed the reads into MiXCR, producing one record per CDR3 protein. The sample lists about 480,000 distinct CDR3 sequences; 33% were seen once. As to this clonotype: What it binds is unknown.

This clonotype was obtained from a human donor in good health (CMV status not recorded). Some clones in this sample may be carry-over from other donors' samples. The genes are TRBV28 and TRBJ2-3; 7 bases are shared with TRBD2. Sequencing used cultured PBMCs, obtained from culture after CMV antigen stimulation. CDR3 loop: CASSPEKAGVGSDTQYF. The CDR3 bases are TGTGCCAGCAGTCCCGAAAAGGCGGGAGTTGGTTCAGATACGCAGTATTTT.